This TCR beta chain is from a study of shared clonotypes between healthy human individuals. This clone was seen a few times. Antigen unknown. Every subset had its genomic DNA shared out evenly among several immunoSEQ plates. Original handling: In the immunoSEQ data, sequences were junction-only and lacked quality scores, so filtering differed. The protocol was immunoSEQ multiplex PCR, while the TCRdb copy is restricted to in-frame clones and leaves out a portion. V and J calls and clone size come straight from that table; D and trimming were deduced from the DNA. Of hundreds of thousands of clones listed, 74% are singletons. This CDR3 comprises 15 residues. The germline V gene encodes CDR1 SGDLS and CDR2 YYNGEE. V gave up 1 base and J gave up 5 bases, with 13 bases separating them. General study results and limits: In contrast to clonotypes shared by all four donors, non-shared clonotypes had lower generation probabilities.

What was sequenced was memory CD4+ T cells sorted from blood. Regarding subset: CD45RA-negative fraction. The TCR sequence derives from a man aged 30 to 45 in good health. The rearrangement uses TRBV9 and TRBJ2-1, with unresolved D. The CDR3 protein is CASSVTLVTNNEQFF. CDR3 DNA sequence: TGTGCCAGCAGCGTAACGCTGGTAACAAACAATGAGCAGTTCTTC.